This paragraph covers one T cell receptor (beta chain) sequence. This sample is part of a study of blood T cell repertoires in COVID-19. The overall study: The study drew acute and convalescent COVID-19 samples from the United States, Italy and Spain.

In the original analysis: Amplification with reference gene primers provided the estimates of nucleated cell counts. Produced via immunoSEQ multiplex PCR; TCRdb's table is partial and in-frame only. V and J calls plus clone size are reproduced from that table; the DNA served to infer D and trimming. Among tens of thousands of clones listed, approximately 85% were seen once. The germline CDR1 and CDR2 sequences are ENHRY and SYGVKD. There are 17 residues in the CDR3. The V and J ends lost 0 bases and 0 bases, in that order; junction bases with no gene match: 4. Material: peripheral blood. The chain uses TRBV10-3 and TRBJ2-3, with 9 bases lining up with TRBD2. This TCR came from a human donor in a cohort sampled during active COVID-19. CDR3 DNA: TGTGCCATCAGTGAGTCGTCCACTAGCGGGAGCACAGATACGCAGTATTTT. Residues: CAISESSTSGSTDTQYF.